The sequence of this T cell receptor (beta chain) was determined in a study of post-analysis software for immune sequencing data. About the study: Clinical courses comprised relapsing-remitting, secondary progressive and progressive-relapsing multiple sclerosis. Overall study findings and caveats: F-measure co-clustering was strong for batch-matched samples. In multiple sclerosis, normalized Chao1 diversity was significantly below that of controls. Included in a set of roughly five TRBV segments more frequent in patients than controls were TRBV5-6, TRBV5-1 and TRBV20-1.

cDNA libraries of TCR beta carried unique molecular identifiers. Once about 0.95 to 10 million T cells were used, about 510,000 cDNA molecules resulted. From the PCR reads, TCRdb called clonotypes with MiXCR, one entry per CDR3 protein. This table has about 820,000 distinct CDR3 sequences, under 70% appearing once. Per the germline V gene, CDR1 is SGHRS and CDR2 is YFSETQ. The V and J ends lost 0 bases and 3 bases respectively, with 10 bases between them. This CDR3 spans 15 amino acids. A single count supports this clonotype. Its antigen is unidentified. Source material: blood. V gene TRBV5-1 combines with J gene TRBJ2-1, with D maybe TRBD1 (5 bases). This receptor was taken from a girl aged 10-17 years with multiple sclerosis. The CDR3, as DNA: TGCGCCAGCAGCTTGGGACAGCCCGGCTACAATGAGCAGTTCTTC. Translation gives CASSLGQPGYNEQFF.